This T cell receptor (beta chain) was identified in a study of cytomegalovirus exposure and HLA in healthy donors. Only in-frame clones appear in the TCRdb table, and some are missing; sequencing was by immunoSEQ multiplex PCR. Of 80,000 to 100,000 clones listed, roughly 84% are singletons. The ends were cut back, 3 bases at V and 2 bases at J, with 14 bases in the middle. Germline CDR1 is SGHRS and CDR2 is YFSETQ. CDR3 size: 15 residues. This TCR derives from a man younger than 35 in good health and CMV-seropositive. Material for sequencing was PBMCs. This chain connects TRBV5-1 to TRBJ2-5; TRBD1 is a possible D gene (6 bases). Written as DNA, the CDR3 is TGCGCCAGCAGCTCGACCGGGACACAGCAAGAGACCCAGTACTTC. Protein product: CASSSTGTQQETQYF.